These T cell receptor beta chains were read from a single sample in a study of molecular identifiers for immune sequencing clone quantification. TCRdb fed the PCR reads into MiXCR, producing one record per CDR3 protein. The table has about 640,000 distinct CDR3 sequences, just under 20% seen once. The material sequenced was naive CD8+ T cells from blood, with Jurkat cell RNA spiked in. The source is a human donor in good health. Some libraries in this study had Jurkat cell RNA spiked in. Each CDR3 is given with its conserved first and last residue. Each record gives: clone size, D gene, J gene, V gene, CDR3 DNA, CDR3 protein. D genes are given only for firm matches. A clone size is listed for some rows: how often the clone was seen (once, few, many), or a class if it is expanded.

many,TRBD1,TRBJ2-7,TRBV5-5,TGTGCCAGCAGCTTTGACAGGGAAGATCGGTACTTC,CASSFDREDRYF
many,TRBD2,TRBJ2-7,TRBV4-3,TGCGCCAGCAGCCAAGATTTGGGACTAGGATACGAGCAGTACTTC,CASSQDLGLGYEQYF
NA,NA,TRBJ2-1,TRBV29-1,TGCAGCGTTGAGTCGGCACAAAGCTCCTACAATGAGCAGTTCTTC,CSVESAQSSYNEQFF
many,NA,TRBJ1-1,TRBV5-1,TGCGCCAGCAGCTCCGATCGACAGCTGAACACTGAAGCTTTCTTT,CASSSDRQLNTEAFF
few,NA,TRBJ2-1,TRBV5-6,TGTGCCAGCAGCTTAGTAGAGAATAAGCAGTTCTTC,CASSLVENKQFF
many,NA,TRBJ2-3,TRBV6-2/TRBV6-3,TGTGCCAGCATCGGCTCATTTTACACAGATACGCAGTATTTT,CASIGSFYTDTQYF
NA,NA,TRBJ1-4,TRBV30,TGTGCCTGGAGTTCAGCAGACAGTTTTAATGAAAAACTGTTTTTT,CAWSSADSFNEKLFF
many,NA,TRBJ2-1,TRBV20-1,TGCAGTGCTAGACTCACGGGAGCGAAGTCCTACAATGAGCAGTTCTTC,CSARLTGAKSYNEQFF
many,NA,TRBJ1-2,TRBV9,TGTGCCAGCAGCGTAGGAGGAGTTTATAACTATGGCTACACCTTC,CASSVGGVYNYGYTF
many,NA,TRBJ1-4,TRBV7-9,TGTGCCAGCAGCATCGGAGATGGTAAACTGTTTTTT,CASSIGDGKLFF
NA,NA,TRBJ2-7,TRBV25-1,TGTGCCAGCAGTGACAGGGGGGCGCCCTACGAGCAGTACTTC,CASSDRGAPYEQYF